These 30 T cell receptor beta chains originate from one sample sequenced in a study of shared clonotypes between healthy human individuals. The protocol was immunoSEQ multiplex PCR, while the TCRdb copy is restricted to in-frame clones and leaves out a portion. Here the sample spans around 1.9 million clones, roughly 95% being singletons. Naive CD8 cells lacked CD45RO and underwent positive selection for CCR7, leaving out terminally differentiated effector memory CD45RA+ cells. Sequences were obtained from naive CD8+ T cells from PBMCs. These receptors all come from a man between 18 and 35 years old in good health. Some clones in this sample may be carry-over from other donors' samples.

This chain uses TRBV2 with TRBJ2-7; tentatively, D is TRBD1 (6 bases). V shed 4 bases and J shed 2 bases, with 9 bases lying between them. The CDR3 spans 13 residues. The V gene's germline CDR1 is SNHLY and CDR2 FYNNEI. CDR3 nucleotide sequence: TGTGCCAGCAGTGGCAGGGGTACCTACGAGCAGTACTTC. Its protein product is CASSGRGTYEQYF.

The rearrangement joins TRBV5-4 to TRBJ2-2; D perhaps matches TRBD1 (5 bases). The length of the CDR3 is 16 residues. Trimming took off 5 bases at V and 5 bases at J, with 19 bases between the two ends. CDR1 SGHNT and CDR2 YYREEE come from the germline V gene (reference sequence). The CDR3 here is CASRQTLRGSTGELFF. Here the CDR3 DNA reads TGTGCCAGCAGGCAGACGTTAAGGGGTTCGACCGGGGAGCTGTTTTTT.

This clone was seen more than once but under ten times. This chain joins TRBV7-9 and TRBJ2-3, with 7 positions matching TRBD2. Trimming removed 3 bases from V and 1 base from J; junction bases left unmatched: 7. Per the germline V gene, CDR1 is SEHNR and CDR2 is FQNEAQ (reference sequence). This CDR3 comprises 16 residues. CDR3 amino acids: CASSLGGEVRTDTQYF. In DNA, the CDR3 is TGTGCCAGCAGCTTGGGAGGGGAGGTTCGCACAGATACGCAGTATTTT.

This clone was recorded only once. The V call is TRBV4-3, the J call TRBJ2-1; D possibly corresponds to TRBD1 (6 bases). V lost 4 bases and J 2 bases, leaving 15 bases between the germline ends. The CDR3 is 16 amino acids. Germline V gene data show CDR1 as LGHNA and CDR2 as YSLEER. This CDR3 reads CASSLLRDTPYNEQFF. The CDR3 coding sequence is TGCGCCAGCAGCCTTCTCCGGGACACACCCTACAATGAGCAGTTCTTC.

This rearrangement joins TRBV2 to TRBJ1-3, with 9 bases fitting TRBD1. In germline, CDR1 is SNHLY, CDR2 FYNNEI. Trimming at V came to 6 bases and at J to 4 bases, leaving 10 bases not matched to a gene. The CDR3 extends over 16 amino acids. CDR3 region: CASRAGTGFSGNTIYF. CDR3 sequence (DNA): TGTGCCAGCAGGGCCGGGACAGGGTTTTCAGGAAACACCATATATTTT.

The CDR3 is CASSDVREEYEQYF. The CDR3 DNA is TGTGCCAGCAGTGACGTCAGGGAGGAGTACGAGCAGTACTTC. This chain connects TRBV2 to TRBJ2-7, with a possible D match to TRBD2 (6 bases). The germline gives CDR1 SNHLY, CDR2 FYNNEI. The ends were cut back, 3 bases at V and 4 bases at J, with 13 bases in the middle. The CDR3 sequence is 14 residues long.

J is TRBJ1-4 and V is TRBV27; 7 nucleotides agree with TRBD1. V gave up 4 bases and J gave up 2 bases; unmatched junction bases: 13. The V gene's germline CDR1 is MNHEY and CDR2 SMNVEV (reference sequence). The CDR3 covers 18 residues. The CDR3 loop reads CASSSLTMTGITNEKLFF. Written as DNA, the CDR3 is TGTGCCAGCAGTTCCCTAACCATGACAGGGATCACTAATGAAAAACTGTTTTTT.

The chain joins TRBV6-1 to TRBJ2-7, with a possible D match to TRBD1 (5 bases). V was clipped by 10 bases and J by 9 bases, with 16 bases between them. Germline CDR1 is MNHNS and CDR2 is SASEGT. The CDR3 is 11 residues long. As DNA, the CDR3 is TGTGCCACTGGTCAGGGATTTGGGCAGTACTTC. Translation: CATGQGFGQYF.

This CDR3 reads CASSIRLAGNDEQFF. For the CDR3, the DNA is TGTGCCAGCAGCATAAGACTAGCGGGAAACGATGAGCAGTTCTTC. The chain uses TRBV13 and TRBJ2-1, with 11 bases lining up with TRBD2. V was pared by 5 bases and J by 8 bases, with 8 bases of the junction left unmatched. The germline CDR1 and CDR2 sequences are PRHDT and FYEKMQ (reference sequence). The CDR3 has 15 amino acids.

This clone was detected once. The chain joins TRBV11-2 to TRBJ2-1, with D perhaps TRBD2 (5 bases). Trimming took off 10 bases at V and 4 bases at J, with 17 bases between the two ends. Germline V gene lookup returns CDR1 SGHAT and CDR2 FQNNGV. This CDR3 is 14 amino acids long. Here the CDR3 reads CATNAPGIYNEQFF. Here the CDR3 DNA reads TGTGCCACCAACGCCCCGGGAATTTACAATGAGCAGTTCTTC.

In DNA form, the CDR3 reads TGTGCCAGCAGCGGAGGGAACTATGGCTACACCTTC. It translates to CASSGGNYGYTF. The chain is built from TRBV5-6 and TRBJ1-2; D ambiguous. Looked up from germline, CDR1 is SGHDT and CDR2 is YYEEEE. With 4 bases removed from V and 2 bases from J, the gap between germline ends came to 6 bases. The CDR3 is made up of 12 amino acids.

The rearrangement links TRBV12-5 to TRBJ2-1; D is unresolved. This CDR3 has 16 residues. The germline gives CDR1 LGHNT, CDR2 FRNRAP. Trimming cost V 6 bases and J 9 bases, with 24 bases left between them. CDR3 in DNA: TGTGCTAGTGGGGCTGAGGTGATCGCTGCCCGCGGTGAGCAGTTCTTC. Amino acids: CASGAEVIAARGEQFF.

This clone has just one count. The rearrangement links TRBV11-3 to TRBJ2-1, with a weak D call TRBD1 (6 bases). V gave up 2 bases and J gave up 3 bases, with 14 bases separating them. The CDR3 totals 16 residues. Germline CDR1 SGHNT, CDR2 YENEEA. The CDR3 reads CASSLRGKGFYNEQFF. CDR3 in DNA: TGTGCCAGCAGCTTAAGGGGGAAGGGGTTCTACAATGAGCAGTTCTTC.

This clone has only one observation. CDR3 DNA sequence: TGCAGCGTTGGGACTAGCGGGAATGAGCAGTTCTTC. This codes for CSVGTSGNEQFF. The V gene is TRBV29-1, the J gene TRBJ2-1, with 11 bases matching TRBD2. In germline, CDR1 is SQVTM, CDR2 ANQGSEA. The V gene end was trimmed by 4 bases and the J gene end by 7 bases; junction bases not matched to a gene: 0. The CDR3 sequence is 12 residues long.

V and J are TRBV13 and TRBJ2-7, with 9 bases fitting TRBD2. The CDR3 has 14 amino acids. Trimming cost V 2 bases and J 6 bases; bases outside gene matches: 5. Per germline, CDR1 PRHDT and CDR2 FYEKMQ (reference sequence). In DNA, the CDR3 is TGTGCCAGCAGCTTAATTAGCGGGAGCCTCGAGCAGTACTTC. This sequence encodes CASSLISGSLEQYF.

J is TRBJ2-4 and V is TRBV19; D call uncertain. Germline V lookup: CDR1 LNHDA, CDR2 SQIVND (reference sequence). V lost 1 base to trimming and J lost 9 bases, with 10 bases between them. This CDR3 spans 13 amino acids. The CDR3 spells CASSIGLPGIQYF. The CDR3 nucleotides read TGTGCCAGTAGTATAGGCCTCCCGGGCATTCAGTACTTC.

The gene calls are TRBV29-1 and TRBJ2-1, with D unclear. Germline lookup yields CDR1 SQVTM and CDR2 ANQGSEA. The CDR3 spans 12 residues. With 8 bases removed from V and 8 bases from J, the gap between germline ends came to 16 bases. The CDR3 coding sequence is TGCAGCACCCCCCGTCTGGACGATGAGCAGTTCTTC. Protein sequence: CSTPRLDDEQFF.

The chain joins TRBV5-4 to TRBJ2-7; TRBD1 is a possible D gene (5 bases). Germline-derived CDR1 and CDR2 are SGHNT and YYREEE (reference sequence). The V and J ends lost 1 base and 2 bases respectively, with 10 bases between them. The CDR3 runs to 14 residues. The DNA of the CDR3 is TGTGCCAGCAGCTTGCATACAGGCGCCTACGAGCAGTACTTC. Translated, it gives CASSLHTGAYEQYF. Supplemented by reference TRBV5-4 and TRBJ2-7, the full variable domain reads ETGVTQSPTHLIKTRGQQVTLRCSSQSGHNTVSWYQQALGQGPQFIFQYYREEENGRGNFPPRFSGLQFPNYSSELNVNALELDDSALYLCASSLHTGAYEQYFGPGTRLTVT.

CDR3 sequence (DNA): TGTGCCAGCAGTCCCCTTGTGGGAGGGCCAACAGATACGCAGTATTTT. Protein product: CASSPLVGGPTDTQYF. The chain links TRBV27 to TRBJ2-3, with TRBD2 matching over 7 bases. With 5 bases clipped from V and 3 bases from J, the junction kept 11 bases outside the gene matches. Looked up from germline, CDR1 is MNHEY and CDR2 is SMNVEV (reference sequence). The CDR3 contains 16 residues.

The chain couples TRBV28 to TRBJ2-2; 7 bases fit TRBD1. J lost 3 bases, V lost 5 bases, and 3 bases had no gene match. The CDR3 totals 14 residues. Germline lookup yields CDR1 MDHEN and CDR2 SYDVKM. The CDR3 is CASSDRVHTGELFF. The CDR3 nucleotides read TGTGCCAGCAGTGACAGGGTGCACACCGGGGAGCTGTTTTTT. The whole variable domain, remainder taken from reference TRBV28 and TRBJ2-2, is DVKVTQSSRYLVKRTGEKVFLECVQDMDHENMFWYRQDPGLGLRLIYFSYDVKMKEKGDIPEGYSVSREKKERFSLILESASTNQTSMYLCASSDRVHTGELFFGEGSRLTVL.

The rearrangement uses TRBV27 and TRBJ2-7; D possibly corresponds to TRBD2 (6 bases). The CDR3 has 13 residues. V shed 4 bases and J shed 6 bases, with 13 bases lying between them. The V gene's germline CDR1 is MNHEY and CDR2 SMNVEV (reference sequence). The CDR3 loop is CASSSLTGVEQYF. Here the CDR3 DNA reads TGTGCCAGCAGTTCACTGACGGGGGTCGAGCAGTACTTC.

The gene calls are TRBV4-2 and TRBJ2-7, with 9 bases matching TRBD1. In germline, CDR1 is LGHNA, CDR2 YNFKEQ. The CDR3 runs 14 residues. Unmatched junction bases numbered 2, after V lost 4 bases and J lost 1 base. CDR3 sequence reads: CASSRGTGSYEQYF. The CDR3 nucleotides are TGTGCCAGCAGCCGCGGGACAGGGTCCTACGAGCAGTACTTC.

The V and J genes are TRBV4-1 and TRBJ1-1; D remains unclear. The germline V gene has CDR1 MGHRA and CDR2 YSYEKL. This CDR3 has 15 amino acids. V was shortened by 0 bases and J by 1 base, with 9 bases between the two germline ends. As DNA, the CDR3 is TGCGCCAGCAGCCAAGATTCTGCGAGGAACACTGAAGCTTTCTTT. This gives the protein CASSQDSARNTEAFF.

This rearrangement joins TRBV2 to TRBJ1-5; no definite D call. From germline, CDR1 is SNHLY and CDR2 FYNNEI. Trimming pared 4 bases from V and 6 bases from J, leaving 13 bases between. The CDR3 totals 14 residues. The CDR3 spells CASSGKAGGQPQHF. The CDR3 coding sequence is TGTGCCAGCAGTGGAAAGGCAGGTGGTCAGCCCCAGCATTTT. The variable domain in full, completed from reference TRBV2 and TRBJ1-5, reads EPEVTQTPSHQVTQMGQEVILRCVPISNHLYFYWYRQILGQKVEFLVSFYNNEISEKSEIFDDQFSVERPDGSNFTLKIRSTKLEDSAMYFCASSGKAGGQPQHFGDGTRLSIL.

As to this clone: The sample carries other DNA sequences with the same CDR3. The V call is TRBV4-1, the J call TRBJ1-6; no clear D gene. Deletions cut 1 base from V and 6 bases from J, with 7 bases between. Germline CDR1 and CDR2: MGHRA and YSYEKL. The CDR3 extends over 14 amino acids. For the CDR3, the DNA is TGCGCCAGCAGCCAAGGAGAAGGTAATTCACCCCTCCACTTT. Its translation: CASSQGEGNSPLHF.

The CDR3, as DNA: TGTGCCAGCAGCTTGGGACTAGCGGGAGGAACGACTAAGTACGAGCAGTACTTC. It specifies CASSLGLAGGTTKYEQYF. The chain employs TRBV7-8 and TRBJ2-7; TRBD2 matches 15 bases. Germline V gene data show CDR1 as SGHVS and CDR2 as FQNEAQ. With 3 bases clipped from V and 4 bases from J, the junction kept 10 bases outside the gene matches. The CDR3 covers 18 residues.

The CDR3 nucleotides are TGTGCCAGCAGCCGGTCGTTCAGGCCTGATGAAAAACTGTTTTTT. Its protein product is CASSRSFRPDEKLFF. The V and J genes are TRBV13 and TRBJ1-4, with D unresolved. This CDR3 has 15 amino acids. Trimming left V 5 bases short and J 6 bases short, with 16 bases between. Germline values: CDR1 PRHDT, CDR2 FYEKMQ (reference sequence).

This clone has just one count. The J gene is TRBJ1-1, the V gene TRBV6-1; no firm D call. CDR1 MNHNS and CDR2 SASEGT come from the germline V gene. V lost 2 bases and J 6 bases, leaving 10 bases between the germline ends. There are 13 residues in the CDR3. CDR3 protein: CASSERAAPEAFF. CDR3 nucleotide sequence: TGTGCCAGCAGTGAACGTGCAGCTCCTGAAGCTTTCTTT.

This CDR3 reads CAISGRANNEQFF. The CDR3 nucleotides read TGTGCCATCAGCGGGAGGGCCAACAATGAGCAGTTCTTC. The genes are TRBV2 and TRBJ2-1, with 10 positions matching TRBD2. The junction had 5 bases not matched to a gene; V was cut back by 10 bases and J by 5 bases. In germline, CDR1 is SNHLY, CDR2 FYNNEI. This CDR3 is 13 amino acids long.

Only one count was recorded for this clone. This chain uses TRBV4-2 with TRBJ2-7; maybe TRBD1 (6 bases). Germline V CDR1 and CDR2: LGHNA, YNFKEQ. The CDR3 loop spans 14 amino acids. The ends were cut back, 4 bases at V and 5 bases at J, with 15 bases in the middle. This chain's CDR3 is CASSLTGSAHEQYF. The CDR3 DNA is TGTGCCAGCAGCCTCACAGGGAGCGCCCACGAGCAGTACTTC.